The 18 T cell receptor beta chains presented below share a single source sample, sequenced in a study of cytomegalovirus exposure and HLA in healthy donors. Both 60 Vbeta primers and 13 Jbeta primers went into the PCR. Clones were sequenced by immunoSEQ multiplex PCR, and TCRdb holds only the in-frame ones, with some missing. Counted here are 180,000 or so clones, around 80% occurring once; the ten biggest clones make up 1.3% to 1.5%. Input material: PBMCs. Receptors were obtained from a girl aged 10-17 years in good health and CMV-seropositive.

This clone was picked up a small number of times. The CDR3 region is CASSGDRGGTDTQYF. The CDR3 coding sequence is TGTGCCAGCAGTGGAGACAGAGGCGGCACAGATACGCAGTATTTT. This chain connects TRBV6-1 to TRBJ2-3; D is perhaps TRBD1 (5 bases). V was pared by 4 bases and J by 1 base, with 12 bases between. The CDR3 spans 15 residues. Germline V gene sequence: CDR1 MNHNS, CDR2 SASEGT.

This chain links TRBV5-4 with TRBJ2-7; 11 bases map to TRBD2. V shed 4 bases, J shed 4 bases, and the junction held 10 bases outside the gene matches. The CDR3 sequence is 16 residues long. Germline V lookup: CDR1 SGHNT, CDR2 YYREEE (reference sequence). CDR3 residues: CASSGTSGSQRYEQYF. CDR3 DNA sequence: TGTGCCAGCAGCGGAACTAGCGGGAGTCAAAGGTACGAGCAGTACTTC.

The chain uses TRBV27 and TRBJ1-2; TRBD1 agrees at 9 bases. Germline CDR1 and CDR2: MNHEY and SMNVEV (reference sequence). This CDR3 region has 15 residues. After removal of 7 bases from V and 7 bases from J, the junction contained 13 bases not matched to a gene. The CDR3 DNA follows: TGTGCCAGCACCTCTGCGGGGACAGGGCTCTCTGGCTACACCTTC. It is translated as CASTSAGTGLSGYTF.

The chain is built from TRBV5-5 and TRBJ1-1, with D possibly being TRBD1 (6 bases). V gave up 0 bases and J gave up 11 bases, with 11 bases separating them. Germline V gives CDR1 SGHKS, CDR2 YYEKEE (reference sequence). The CDR3 contains 12 residues. CDR3 DNA sequence: TGTGCCAGCAGCTTGGACAGGGATCTGGCTTTCTTT. Translation gives CASSLDRDLAFF.

This rearrangement joins TRBV7-8 to TRBJ2-1; the D gene is possibly TRBD2 (6 bases). Germline V gene sequence: CDR1 SGHVS, CDR2 FQNEAQ. V lost 0 bases and J lost 4, with 13 bases in between. The CDR3 has 16 amino acids. The CDR3 nucleotides read TGTGCCAGCAGCTTAGCAGTGGAGGGGAGGTACAATGAGCAGTTCTTC. Protein: CASSLAVEGRYNEQFF.

This sequence joins TRBV5-1 and TRBJ2-1; 7 bases are shared with TRBD2. The CDR3 is 14 amino acids. J was trimmed by 0 bases and V by 6 bases; bases with no gene match: 3. CDR1 SGHRS and CDR2 YFSETQ come from the germline V gene. This CDR3 is CASTWDYSYNEQFF. As DNA, the CDR3 is TGCGCCAGCACCTGGGACTACTCCTACAATGAGCAGTTCTTC.

V and J are TRBV9 and TRBJ1-2; no reliable D call. The germline V and J ends were trimmed by 0 bases and 2 bases, with 11 bases remaining between them. Germline-derived CDR1 and CDR2 are SGDLS and YYNGEE. The CDR3 consists of 15 residues. The CDR3 spells CASSVDGLLNYGYTF. DNA for the CDR3: TGTGCCAGCAGCGTAGATGGGCTGCTGAACTATGGCTACACCTTC.

This clone was seen more than once but under ten times. The chain's CDR3 is CASSLGQANTEAFF. The CDR3 DNA reads as TGTGCCAGCAGCCTGGGACAGGCAAACACTGAAGCTTTCTTT. V is TRBV7-9 and J is TRBJ1-1, with TRBD1 identical over 8 bases. The CDR3 totals 14 residues. V lost 5 bases, J lost 2 bases, and 4 bases stayed unmatched. Germline lookup yields CDR1 SEHNR and CDR2 FQNEAQ (reference sequence).

V is TRBV5-1 and J is TRBJ2-6, with 8 bases that match TRBD1. This CDR3 is built from 18 residues. Per germline, CDR1 SGHRS and CDR2 YFSETQ. The J segment lost 3 bases and the V segment lost 2 bases, leaving 10 bases of the junction unmatched. In DNA form, the CDR3 reads TGCGCCAGCAGCTTTAAAGAACAGGGGGTAGGTGGGGCCAACGTCCTGACTTTC. This translates into CASSFKEQGVGGANVLTF.

The chain carries TRBV5-1 and TRBJ2-4; TRBD2 matches 7 bases. This CDR3 has 19 amino acids. V lost 3 bases to trimming and J lost 0 bases; unmatched junction nucleotides: 15. Germline values: CDR1 SGHRS, CDR2 YFSETQ. In DNA, the CDR3 is TGCGCCAGCAGCTCCGGGGGGACCTGGGGGGTCACAGCCAAAAACATTCAGTACTTC. Translating gives CASSSGGTWGVTAKNIQYF.

The chain couples TRBV19 to TRBJ2-7; a possible D gene is TRBD2 (6 bases). V was trimmed by 1 base and J by 3 bases, leaving 16 bases between them. CDR1 is LNHDA and CDR2 is SQIVND in the germline V gene (reference sequence). The CDR3 has 16 amino acids. In DNA, the CDR3 is TGTGCCAGTAGTATAGTGGGGGGTGTACGGAACTACGAGCAGTACTTC. Translating it yields CASSIVGGVRNYEQYF.

This clone was detected once. This chain joins TRBV6-5 and TRBJ2-1, with D possibly matching TRBD1 (6 bases). Per germline, CDR1 MNHEY and CDR2 SVGAGI. This CDR3 is built from 12 residues. Trimming pared 6 bases from V and 7 bases from J, leaving 10 bases between. CDR3 bases: TGTGCCAGCAGCCTGGACAGTAATGAGCAGTTCTTC. Translating gives CASSLDSNEQFF.

Here the CDR3 reads CASSIDRGLAGELFF. For the CDR3, the DNA is TGTGCCAGTAGTATCGACAGGGGGCTCGCCGGGGAGCTGTTTTTT. The chain couples TRBV19 to TRBJ2-2, with 10 bases fitting TRBD1. The V segment lost 3 bases and the J segment 6 bases; nucleotides outside the gene matches: 4. Germline CDR1 and CDR2: LNHDA and SQIVND (reference sequence). The CDR3 totals 15 residues.

This clone occurred once. This sequence joins TRBV7-9 and TRBJ2-7; D uncertain. Germline CDR1 and CDR2: SEHNR and FQNEAQ (reference sequence). CDR3 length: 12 residues. V was clipped by 6 bases and J by 4 bases, with 10 bases between them. CDR3 residues: CASSPQSYEQYF. The CDR3 DNA reads as TGTGCCAGCAGTCCCCAGTCATACGAGCAGTACTTC.

The V gene is TRBV10-2, the J gene TRBJ2-7; a weak D match, TRBD1 (6 bases). CDR3 length: 12 amino acids. V was clipped by 7 bases and J by 3 bases, with 10 bases between them. Germline V gives CDR1 WSHSY, CDR2 SAAADI. The CDR3 nucleotides read TGCGCCAGCACCAAGGACAGCTACGAGCAGTACTTC. It translates to CASTKDSYEQYF.

About this clone itself: One end of the junction varies from germline; a read error may be responsible. The V gene is TRBV7-9, the J gene TRBJ1-2; 9 positions agree with TRBD1. The V gene's germline CDR1 is SEHNR and CDR2 FQNEAQ (reference sequence). The CDR3 spans 14 residues. The CDR3 sequence is CASSFSTGGYGHTF. The DNA of the CDR3 is TGTGCCAGCAGCTTTTCTACAGGGGGCTATGGCCACACCTTC.

The CDR3 DNA reads as TGTGCCAGCAGCTTACGCGGGAGTACGGAGACCCAGTACTTC. This gives the protein CASSLRGSTETQYF. The chain couples TRBV7-9 to TRBJ2-5; the match to TRBD2 covers 7 bases. Per germline, CDR1 SEHNR and CDR2 FQNEAQ (reference sequence). CDR3 length: 14 amino acids. J gave up 5 bases and V 2 bases, and 5 bases lay outside the gene matches.

This clone was counted a single time. The J gene is TRBJ1-4, the V gene TRBV5-1; 8 positions match TRBD1. This CDR3 comprises 14 residues. The germline V gene has CDR1 SGHRS and CDR2 YFSETQ. Trimming cost V 3 bases and J 8 bases; bases outside gene matches: 6. For the CDR3, the DNA is TGCGCCAGCAGCTCAGACAGGGGAGGCGAAAAACTGTTTTTT. The encoded protein is CASSSDRGGEKLFF.